The 8 T cell receptor beta chains below were found in one sample sequenced in a study of T-cell reconstitution after alpha-beta-depleted transplantation in children. Preparation of the TCRbeta library was carried out with unique molecular identifiers. TCRdb analysed the PCR reads with MiXCR anew, one entry per CDR3 protein. Among approximately 400,000 distinct CDR3 sequences listed, about 11% were seen once. The sample was PBMCs from the stem cell graft donor, taken from the stem cell graft. The receptor set was obtained from a human donor who donated a stem cell graft to a child with acute myeloid leukemia.

The chain joins TRBV20-1 to TRBJ2-1, with a tentative D call TRBD2 (6 bases). The CDR3 runs to 16 residues. V lost 0 bases to trimming and J lost 2 bases, with 14 bases between them. Germline CDR1 reads DFQATT; CDR2 reads SNEGSKA (reference sequence). CDR3 residues: CSARDWVGRTYNEQFF. The CDR3, as DNA: TGCAGTGCTAGAGATTGGGTCGGGAGAACCTACAATGAGCAGTTCTTC.

This clonotype was found a few times. The chain joins TRBV7-2 to TRBJ2-5; 10 bases line up with TRBD2. The length of the CDR3 is 15 residues. The V segment lost 4 bases and the J segment 5 bases; nucleotides outside the gene matches: 7. Germline V gene lookup returns CDR1 SGHTA and CDR2 FQGNSA. Written as DNA, the CDR3 is TGTGCCAGCAGCTCTTGGACTAGCGGAGGGGAGACCCAGTACTTC. It is translated as CASSSWTSGGETQYF.

The chain employs TRBV5-1 and TRBJ2-5; the D gene is possibly TRBD1 (6 bases). Germline CDR1 reads SGHRS; CDR2 reads YFSETQ. This CDR3 has 15 amino acids. The V end lost 2 bases, the J end lost 5 bases, and 16 bases lay between the germline ends. The CDR3 sequence is CASSFQGPTRETQYF. The CDR3 bases are TGCGCCAGCAGCTTTCAGGGGCCGACGCGTGAGACCCAGTACTTC. Full variable domain (missing parts from reference TRBV5-1 and TRBJ2-5): KAGVTQTPRYLIKTRGQQVTLSCSPISGHRSVSWYQQTPGQGLQFLFEYFSETQRNKGNFPGRFSGRQFSNSRSEMNVSTLELGDSALYLCASSFQGPTRETQYFGPGTRLLVL.

The chain carries TRBV5-1 and TRBJ1-1; no clear D. Between the trimmed V and J ends, which lost 2 bases and 1 base, there was a span of 15 bases. From germline, CDR1 is SGHRS and CDR2 YFSETQ. The CDR3 is 16 amino acids. CDR3 bases: TGCGCCAGCAGCTTCGTGGATCGGCAGCAGAACACTGAAGCTTTCTTT. It codes for CASSFVDRQQNTEAFF.

As regards this clonotype: At one end, the junction sequence differs from germline, possibly due to a read error. The chain links TRBV15 to TRBJ1-1, with D unresolved. This CDR3 comprises 13 residues. The germline V gene encodes CDR1 LNHNV and CDR2 YYDKDF (reference sequence). CDR3 amino acids: CATGSFFVAEAFF. In nucleotides, the CDR3 is TGTGCCACCGGCAGTTTCTTCGTGGCTGAAGCTTTCTTT.

This clonotype has just a few counts. The rearrangement joins TRBV4-3 to TRBJ1-5; TRBD1 might be the D (5 bases). The CDR3 is made up of 15 amino acids. V gave up 1 base and J gave up 0 bases, with 7 bases separating them. CDR1 and CDR2 (germline): LGHNA, YSLEER. CDR3 sequence (DNA): TGCGCCAGCAGCCAAGGAGGGGATAGCAATCAGCCCCAGCATTTT. This translates into CASSQGGDSNQPQHF.

This clonotype was recorded a few times. This chain connects TRBV6-1 to TRBJ2-5, with TRBD1 as a possible D gene (6 bases). Germline assignment: CDR1 MNHNS and CDR2 SASEGT. The CDR3 runs 15 residues. V gave up 6 bases and J gave up 1 base, with 15 bases separating them. The CDR3 sequence is CASRQKKGGQETQYF. CDR3 DNA: TGTGCCAGCAGACAGAAAAAAGGGGGCCAAGAGACCCAGTACTTC.

In its sample, this clonotype was seen a few times. The chain couples TRBV6-5 to TRBJ2-2; 8 bases agree with TRBD2. The J segment lost 2 bases and the V segment lost 2 bases, leaving 4 bases of the junction unmatched. CDR1 MNHEY and CDR2 SVGAGI come from the germline V gene. This CDR3 has 16 residues. The CDR3 loop is CASSYDTSGNTGELFF. CDR3 nucleotides: TGTGCCAGCAGTTACGATACTAGCGGTAACACCGGGGAGCTGTTTTTT.